Listed below are T cell receptor beta chains from one sample, sequenced in a study of early T cells in non-severe SARS-CoV-2 infection. TCRdb analysed the 5' RACE reads with MiXCR anew, one entry per CDR3 protein. The repertoire has 85,000 to 100,000 distinct CDR3 sequences, around 13% of them found once; the top ten carry under 2.5%. Sequenced material: whole blood. These receptors came from an adult who was a healthcare worker with PCR-confirmed SARS-CoV-2 infection or an uninfected control (not recorded which). CDR3s include the opening cysteine and the closing phenylalanine or tryptophan. The D gene is left open where the match is weak. Where a row states a size, it is once, few, many or the class of an expanded clone; other rows omit it.

size: many; J: TRBJ2-3; V: TRBV29-1; D: .; length: 11; DNA: TGCAGCGTCGCTAGCACAGATACGCAGTATTTT; CDR3: CSVASTDTQYF
size: .; J: TRBJ2-6; V: TRBV24-1; D: .; length: 16; DNA: TGTGCCACCAGTGGCCCCGGACAAACTGGGGCCAACATCCTGACTTTC; CDR3: CATSGPGQTGANILTF
size: few; J: TRBJ1-2; V: TRBV29-1; D: .; length: 12; DNA: TGCAGCGTTGAAGTTTTTGGCGGCCAGGACACCTTC; CDR3: CSVEVFGGQDTF
size: many; J: TRBJ1-1; V: TRBV29-1; D: .; length: 14; DNA: TGCAGCGTGACGCCTGGAGGTGTGAACACTGAAGCTTTCTTT; CDR3: CSVTPGGVNTEAFF
size: many; J: TRBJ1-5; V: TRBV2; D: .; length: 14; DNA: TGTGCCAGCAGCCTCGTCGCCTTCAATCAGCCCCAGCATTTT; CDR3: CASSLVAFNQPQHF
size: many; J: TRBJ2-7; V: TRBV5-8; D: .; length: 15; DNA: TGTGCCAGCAGCGGGGTCAGGGGAAACTCCTACGAGCAGTACTTC; CDR3: CASSGVRGNSYEQYF
size: many; J: TRBJ1-3; V: TRBV9; D: .; length: 13; DNA: TGTGCCAGCAGCGCAAGCTCTGGAAACACCATATATTTT; CDR3: CASSASSGNTIYF
size: many; J: TRBJ2-2; V: TRBV29-1; D: .; length: 12; DNA: TGCAGCGTTGAAGGGAACACCGGGGAGCTGTTTTTT; CDR3: CSVEGNTGELFF
size: few; J: TRBJ2-5; V: TRBV11-2; D: .; length: 13; DNA: TGTGCCAGCCATCGACAGCCCCCCGAGACCCAGTACTTC; CDR3: CASHRQPPETQYF
size: few; J: TRBJ1-1; V: TRBV12-3/TRBV12-4; D: .; length: 13; DNA: TGTGCCAGCAGTTTAGTCTCTCGGACTGAAGCTTTCTTT; CDR3: CASSLVSRTEAFF
size: many; J: TRBJ2-6; V: TRBV6-1; D: .; length: 15; DNA: TGTGCCAGCAGTGAGCAGGGTACTGGGGCCAACGTCCTGACTTTC; CDR3: CASSEQGTGANVLTF
size: many; J: TRBJ1-5; V: TRBV7-2; D: .; length: 15; DNA: TGTGTCAGCAGCCCGGGACGGGAATTCAATCAGCCCCAGCATTTT; CDR3: CVSSPGREFNQPQHF
size: few; J: TRBJ1-4; V: TRBV16; D: .; length: 15; DNA: TGTGCCAGCAGCCAAGAAGGGTGGTCTAATGAAAAACTGTTTTTT; CDR3: CASSQEGWSNEKLFF
size: .; J: TRBJ1-1; V: TRBV11-2; D: TRBD1; length: 15; DNA: TGTGCCAGCAGCCCTGCGGCAGGGGGGATTCGTGAAGCTTTCTTT; CDR3: CASSPAAGGIREAFF
size: many; J: TRBJ1-2; V: TRBV7-2; D: .; length: 13; DNA: TGTGCCAGCAGCTTAGTAGGGGGGCGAGGCTACACCTTC; CDR3: CASSLVGGRGYTF
size: many; J: TRBJ2-7; V: TRBV20-1; D: .; length: 14; DNA: TGCAGTGCTATGACGAGCGAAAACTCCTACGAGCAGTACTTC; CDR3: CSAMTSENSYEQYF
size: .; J: TRBJ1-1; V: TRBV29-1; D: .; length: 12; DNA: TGCAGCGTCCGGACGGGGAACACTGAAGCTTTCTTT; CDR3: CSVRTGNTEAFF
size: .; J: TRBJ1-1; V: TRBV18; D: .; length: 12; DNA: TGTGCCAGCTTGAGTGGGGGTTCTGAAGCTTTCTTT; CDR3: CASLSGGSEAFF
size: many; J: TRBJ2-1; V: TRBV24-1; D: .; length: 14; DNA: TGTGCCACCAGTGTCTCGGACGACTACAATGAGCAGTTCTTC; CDR3: CATSVSDDYNEQFF
size: .; J: TRBJ1-6; V: TRBV7-2; D: TRBD1; length: 15; DNA: TGTGCCAGCAGCTCTCGGGGACAGTCTAATTCACCCCTCCACTTT; CDR3: CASSSRGQSNSPLHF
size: few; J: TRBJ2-7; V: TRBV6-2/TRBV6-3; D: .; length: 17; DNA: TGTGCCAGCAGTTCAACTAGCCATTTCAGGAGCTCCTACGAGCAGTACTTC; CDR3: CASSSTSHFRSSYEQYF
size: few; J: TRBJ1-4; V: TRBV2; D: .; length: 15; DNA: TGTGCCAGCAGTGAAGGGGGGGCCCGAAATGAAAAACTGTTTTTT; CDR3: CASSEGGARNEKLFF
size: many; J: TRBJ2-2; V: TRBV10-2; D: .; length: 14; DNA: TGCGCCAGTTTCCGGGACGGGTTCACCGGGGAGCTGTTTTTT; CDR3: CASFRDGFTGELFF
size: many; J: TRBJ1-6; V: TRBV20-1; D: .; length: 15; DNA: TGCAGTGCTCCCAGGACGGGCCTTATGGATTCACCCCTCCACTTT; CDR3: CSAPRTGLMDSPLHF
size: many; J: TRBJ2-3; V: TRBV12-3/TRBV12-4; D: .; length: 13; DNA: TGTGCCAGCCGGGGACCCAACACAGATACGCAGTATTTT; CDR3: CASRGPNTDTQYF
size: .; J: TRBJ2-3; V: TRBV20-1; D: .; length: 17; DNA: TGCAGTGCCACCCCCTTGGAGGGGGGCGTGTTCACAGATACGCAGTATTTT; CDR3: CSATPLEGGVFTDTQYF
size: .; J: TRBJ2-7; V: TRBV7-9; D: .; length: 14; DNA: TGTGCCAGCAGCTTAGACAGCCCCCACCACGAGCAGTACTTC; CDR3: CASSLDSPHHEQYF